These 27 T cell receptor beta chains were sequenced from one sample in a study of blood T cell repertoires in COVID-19. TCRdb's table, derived via immunoSEQ multiplex PCR, lists solely in-frame clones and lacks some. There are 150,000 or so clones in the sample; approximately 85% occur only once, and under 6% lies in the top ten. The sequencing sample was made of peripheral blood. These receptors came from a woman between 50 and 59 years old with COVID-19, enrolled during active disease.

The chain has TRBV11-2 and TRBJ2-3; 9 bases match TRBD1. Looked up from germline, CDR1 is SGHAT and CDR2 is FQNNGV. This CDR3 spans 16 amino acids. Trimming removed 5 bases from V and 4 bases from J; junction bases left unmatched: 10. The CDR3 region has the DNA TGTGCCAGCAGCGTAGGACAGGGGCCTAGCGCAGATACGCAGTATTTT. This encodes CASSVGQGPSADTQYF.

The rearrangement joins TRBV3-1 (or the pseudogene TRBV3-2) to TRBJ1-1; D gene unclear. In germline, CDR1 is LGHDT, CDR2 YNNKEL (reference sequence). The CDR3 runs to 12 residues. V lost 3 bases and J lost 1, with 3 bases in between. This chain's CDR3 is CASSHRNTEAFF. CDR3 sequence (DNA): TGTGCCAGCAGCCACAGGAACACTGAAGCTTTCTTT.

The V gene is TRBV2, the J gene TRBJ1-1; no clear D gene. The CDR3 is 12 amino acids. Per the germline V gene, CDR1 is SNHLY and CDR2 is FYNNEI. The V and J ends lost 6 bases and 10 bases respectively, with 15 bases between them. Here the CDR3 DNA reads TGTGCCAGCAGCCTAGCCGACCTCGGAGCTTTCTTT. This encodes CASSLADLGAFF. The full variable domain, completed using reference TRBV2 and TRBJ1-1, is EPEVTQTPSHQVTQMGQEVILRCVPISNHLYFYWYRQILGQKVEFLVSFYNNEISEKSEIFDDQFSVERPDGSNFTLKIRSTKLEDSAMYFCASSLADLGAFFGQGTRLTVV.

The chain is built from TRBV6-2 or TRBV6-3 and TRBJ1-5; D is unclear. CDR1 MNHEY and CDR2 SVGEGT come from the germline V gene. The V end was cut by 3 bases, the J end by 3 bases, with 9 bases between. This CDR3 spans 14 amino acids. The CDR3 sequence: CASSYITDNQPQHF. For the CDR3, the DNA is TGTGCCAGCAGTTATATAACAGACAATCAGCCCCAGCATTTT.

The rearrangement uses TRBV5-5 and TRBJ1-3, with D perhaps matching TRBD1 (5 bases). CDR1 is SGHKS, CDR2 YYEKEE, per germline (reference sequence). The CDR3 sequence is 16 residues long. V dropped 4 bases and J dropped 7 bases, with 21 bases sitting between them. CDR3 residues: CASSLQGGGIRNTIYF. The CDR3 DNA reads TGTGCCAGCAGCCTGCAGGGCGGGGGAATACGGAACACCATATATTTT.

V gene TRBV30 combines with J gene TRBJ1-2; D is uncertain. Trimming shortened V by 5 bases and J by 5 bases, and 6 bases separated the two germline ends. This CDR3 is built from 10 residues. In germline, CDR1 is GTSNPN, CDR2 SVGIG (reference sequence). The CDR3 protein is CAWSGYGYTF. The CDR3 DNA reads as TGTGCCTGGTCGGGATATGGCTACACCTTC.

J is TRBJ2-3 and V is TRBV6-2 or TRBV6-3, with 8 bases fitting TRBD2. The V gene end was trimmed by 2 bases and the J gene end by 4 bases; junction bases not matched to a gene: 8. This CDR3 has 16 residues. CDR1 and CDR2 (germline): MNHEY, SVGEGT. The CDR3 nucleotides are TGTGCCAGCAGTTACACCGGGGGGGCCGCCGCAGATACGCAGTATTTT. Translated, it gives CASSYTGGAAADTQYF.

The table lists this clone with a count of one. V is TRBV7-2 and J is TRBJ2-5; 10 nucleotides match TRBD2. CDR1 and CDR2 from the germline V gene are SGHTA and FQGNSA. The trim removed 5 bases at V and 0 bases at J, leaving 6 bases unmatched. CDR3 length: 16 residues. The CDR3 nucleotides read TGTGCCAGCAGCGTCTCTAGCGGGGGCCACCAAGAGACCCAGTACTTC. This codes for CASSVSSGGHQETQYF.

In nucleotides, the CDR3 is TGTGCCAGCAGCCAAGAGGTGACTAGCGTCCGTAATGAGCAGTTCTTC. It encodes CASSQEVTSVRNEQFF. V gene TRBV4-2 combines with J gene TRBJ2-1; 8 nucleotides match TRBD2. The CDR3 loop spans 16 amino acids. With 0 bases clipped from V and 7 bases from J, the junction kept 8 bases outside the gene matches. CDR1 is LGHNA and CDR2 is YNFKEQ in the germline V gene.

The chain is built from TRBV5-8 and TRBJ2-1, with TRBD2 as a possible D gene (6 bases). The germline V gene encodes CDR1 SGHTS and CDR2 YDEGEE. Trimming shortened V by 2 bases and J by 0 bases, and 9 bases separated the two germline ends. The CDR3 is made up of 15 amino acids. The CDR3 DNA reads TGTGCCAGCAGCTTAGGTAGCGGCTCCTACAATGAGCAGTTCTTC. It yields the protein CASSLGSGSYNEQFF. The full variable domain, rest sourced from reference TRBV5-8 and TRBJ2-1, is EAGVTQSPTHLIKTRGQQATLRCSPISGHTSVYWYQQALGLGLQFLLWYDEGEERNRGNFPPRFSGRQFPNYSSELNVNALELEDSALYLCASSLGSGSYNEQFFGPGTRLTVL.

This clone was seen a single time. The rearrangement links TRBV12-3 or TRBV12-4 to TRBJ2-5, with D possibly matching TRBD2 (7 bases). Trimming removed 7 bases from V and 5 bases from J, with 11 bases in between. The CDR3 covers 12 residues. CDR3 amino acids: CASKAGAETQYF. Written as DNA, the CDR3 is TGTGCCAGCAAGGCGGGGGCTGAGACCCAGTACTTC.

The V call is TRBV28, the J call TRBJ2-7; no definite D call. V was trimmed by 6 bases and J by 4 bases, leaving 13 bases between them. The CDR3 totals 13 residues. Germline V gene sequence: CDR1 MDHEN, CDR2 SYDVKM. Written as DNA, the CDR3 is TGTGCCAGCAGCCGATACGACACTTACGAGCAGTACTTC. It yields the protein CASSRYDTYEQYF. The whole variable domain, remainder taken from reference TRBV28 and TRBJ2-7, is DVKVTQSSRYLVKRTGEKVFLECVQDMDHENMFWYRQDPGLGLRLIYFSYDVKMKEKGDIPEGYSVSREKKERFSLILESASTNQTSMYLCASSRYDTYEQYFGPGTRLTVT.

The chain uses TRBV4-2 and TRBJ2-7; D not resolved. The CDR3 has 12 amino acids. The germline V gene encodes CDR1 LGHNA and CDR2 YNFKEQ. Trimming removed 8 bases at V and 0 bases at J, with 8 bases between. This CDR3 reads CASGRSSYEQYF. The DNA of the CDR3 is TGTGCCAGCGGCCGGAGCTCCTACGAGCAGTACTTC.

The rearrangement joins TRBV30 to TRBJ2-1, with 12 bases aligning to TRBD1. CDR1 is GTSNPN and CDR2 is SVGIG in the germline V gene (reference sequence). The junction had 15 bases not matched to a gene; V was cut back by 5 bases and J by 4 bases. The CDR3 runs to 18 residues. CDR3 sequence: CAWDRDRGPDLGYNEQFF. In DNA, the CDR3 is TGTGCCTGGGACCGGGACAGGGGGCCGGACCTGGGTTACAATGAGCAGTTCTTC. The complete variable domain, with remaining parts taken from reference TRBV30 and TRBJ2-1, reads SQTIHQWPATLVQPVGSPLSLECTVEGTSNPNLYWYRQAAGRGLQLLFYSVGIGQISSEVPQNLSASRPQDRQFILSSKKLLLSDSGFYLCAWDRDRGPDLGYNEQFFGPGTRLTVL.

The chain uses TRBV5-6 and TRBJ1-2, with 9 bases identical to TRBD1. The CDR3 length is 15 residues. With V trimmed by 4 bases and J by 4 bases, 8 bases remained unmatched. Germline CDR1 reads SGHDT; CDR2 reads YYEEEE. Here the CDR3 reads CASSGGTGKVYGYTF. CDR3 nucleotide sequence: TGTGCCAGCAGCGGGGGGACAGGGAAAGTCTATGGCTACACCTTC.

V is TRBV5-1 and J is TRBJ2-7; D unresolved. Trimming took off 0 bases at V and 1 base at J, with 8 bases between the two ends. This CDR3 region has 14 residues. CDR1 and CDR2 (germline): SGHRS, YFSETQ. In DNA form, the CDR3 reads TGCGCCAGCAGCTTGGGCCGTCTATCCTACGAGCAGTACTTC. It codes for CASSLGRLSYEQYF.

The rearrangement joins TRBV3-1 (or the pseudogene TRBV3-2) to TRBJ2-1; 7 bases align to TRBD1. Per the germline V gene, CDR1 is LGHDT and CDR2 is YNNKEL (reference sequence). The CDR3 extends over 15 amino acids. The V segment lost 1 base and the J segment 5 bases; nucleotides outside the gene matches: 5. CDR3 protein: CASSQVFTGDNEQFF. The DNA for the CDR3 is TGTGCCAGCAGCCAAGTTTTTACAGGGGACAATGAGCAGTTCTTC.

This clone was seen a few times. The rearrangement uses TRBV7-2 and TRBJ2-1; 8 bases align to TRBD2. Germline values: CDR1 SGHTA, CDR2 FQGNSA. The CDR3 is 16 amino acids. Trimming removed 1 base from V and 5 bases from J; junction bases left unmatched: 7. CDR3 residues: CASSLVGGGLHNEQFF. CDR3 nucleotides: TGTGCCAGCAGCTTAGTGGGCGGGGGGTTACACAATGAGCAGTTCTTC.

The CDR3: CASGPGGFYNEQFF. The CDR3 DNA follows: TGTGCCAGCGGACCGGGGGGTTTTTACAATGAGCAGTTCTTC. This chain joins TRBV6-4 and TRBJ2-1, with 7 bases identical to TRBD2. This CDR3 contains 14 residues. V gave up 8 bases and J gave up 4 bases; unmatched junction bases: 8. Looked up from germline, CDR1 is MRHNA and CDR2 is SNTAGT.

The chain is built from TRBV7-3 and TRBJ2-7, with TRBD2 matching over 8 bases. The V gene end was trimmed by 2 bases and the J gene end by 5 bases; junction bases not matched to a gene: 5. CDR1 and CDR2 from the germline V gene are SGHTA and FQGTGA. The CDR3 contains 14 residues. The CDR3: CASSLAGGMNEQYF. CDR3 in DNA: TGTGCCAGCAGCTTAGCGGGGGGTATGAACGAGCAGTACTTC. The variable domain in full, with the rest retrieved from reference TRBV7-3 and TRBJ2-7, is GAGVSQTPSNKVTEKGKYVELRCDPISGHTALYWYRQSLGQGPEFLIYFQGTGAADDSGLPNDRFFAVRPEGSVSTLKIQRTERGDSAVYLCASSLAGGMNEQYFGPGTRLTVT.

V gene TRBV30 combines with J gene TRBJ1-1; D perhaps matches TRBD1 (6 bases). Germline V lookup: CDR1 GTSNPN, CDR2 SVGIG (reference sequence). Trimming cost V 2 bases and J 4 bases, with 11 bases left between them. The CDR3 sequence is 13 residues long. The CDR3 loop reads CAWSTGTFTEAFF. CDR3 sequence (DNA): TGTGCCTGGAGTACCGGGACATTCACTGAAGCTTTCTTT.

The V call is TRBV7-2, the J call TRBJ2-2; 12 bases are a match to TRBD2. The V segment lost 4 bases and the J segment 3 bases; nucleotides outside the gene matches: 6. From germline, CDR1 is SGHTA and CDR2 FQGNSA. This CDR3 is 17 amino acids long. The CDR3 here is CASSSSRLAGDTGELFF. The DNA for the CDR3 is TGTGCCAGCAGCTCCTCCCGACTAGCGGGGGACACCGGGGAGCTGTTTTTT.

The rearrangement uses TRBV18 and TRBJ2-3; perhaps TRBD1 as D (5 bases). This CDR3 spans 12 amino acids. Germline loops: CDR1 KGHSH, CDR2 LQKENI. V lost 3 bases and J 7 bases, leaving 8 bases between the germline ends. CDR3 sequence: CASSPQGNTQYF. DNA of the CDR3: TGTGCCAGCTCACCGCAGGGTAATACGCAGTATTTT.

J is TRBJ1-4 and V is TRBV7-6, with D perhaps matching TRBD1 (5 bases). The CDR3 extends over 16 amino acids. V was pared by 2 bases and J by 7 bases, with 17 bases between. Germline V gene sequence: CDR1 SGHVS, CDR2 FNYEAQ. The CDR3 DNA reads TGTGCCAGCAGCTTAAGATTCCGGGGGTCTGGTGAAAAACTGTTTTTT. This gives the protein CASSLRFRGSGEKLFF. Supplemented by reference TRBV7-6 and TRBJ1-4, the full variable domain reads GAGVSQSPRYKVTKRGQDVALRCDPISGHVSLYWYRQALGQGPEFLTYFNYEAQQDKSGLPNDRFSAERPEGSISTLTIQRTEQRDSAMYRCASSLRFRGSGEKLFFGSGTQLSVL.

This clone has more than one count but fewer than ten. The chain uses TRBV18 and TRBJ1-4; 9 bases are shared with TRBD1. This CDR3 contains 15 residues. With V trimmed by 3 bases and J by 7 bases, 6 bases remained unmatched. The germline CDR1 and CDR2 sequences are KGHSH and LQKENI. As DNA, the CDR3 is TGTGCCAGCTCACCTCGGCGACAGGGGGGTGAAAAACTGTTTTTT. Translating it yields CASSPRRQGGEKLFF.

The chain carries TRBV19 and TRBJ1-1, with TRBD1 matching over 8 bases. CDR1 is LNHDA, CDR2 SQIVND, per germline (reference sequence). The CDR3 runs 15 residues. V trimming: 5 bases; J trimming: 0 bases; junction bases outside the gene matches: 5. The CDR3 coding sequence is TGTGCCAGTAGTCCTCGACAGGGGATGAACACTGAAGCTTTCTTT. The encoded protein is CASSPRQGMNTEAFF.

The chain is built from TRBV30 and TRBJ1-3, with D possibly TRBD1 on 6 matching bases. The CDR3 length is 12 residues. Trimming left V 4 bases short and J 4 bases short, with 8 bases between. CDR1 is GTSNPN and CDR2 is SVGIG in the germline V gene (reference sequence). The CDR3 DNA reads as TGTGCCTGGATAAGGGGGGGAAACACCATATATTTT. Translated, it gives CAWIRGGNTIYF.